This T cell receptor beta chain was sequenced for a study of identical twins. This clonotype showed up just a few times. This CDR3 is built from 15 residues. Germline loops: CDR1 DFQATT, CDR2 SNEGSKA (reference sequence). Germline trimming cut 4 bases from V and 8 bases from J; bases unmatched to any gene: 13. Each CDR3 protein is one row after TCRdb ran MiXCR on the 5' RACE reads. This sample has approximately 590,000 distinct CDR3 sequences, with nearly 10% found just once. These data are also associated with another study on yellow fever vaccine responses in identical twins.

This sequence originates from a woman in her late teens or twenties in good health. The chain links TRBV20-1 to TRBJ2-1; the match to TRBD2 covers 8 bases. Material: PBMCs. CDR3 nucleotides: TGCAGTGCTATCCTTACTAGCGGAAAAGGCGATGAGCAGTTCTTC. It specifies CSAILTSGKGDEQFF.